Given below is one T cell receptor (beta chain) in context. Germline V gene sequence: CDR1 LGHDT, CDR2 YNNKEL (reference sequence). The CDR3 runs 16 residues. Trimming at V came to 0 bases and at J to 3 bases, leaving 5 bases not matched to a gene. The source of the sample is a study of control samples from healthy donors and cancer patients. Here immunoSEQ multiplex PCR was the method, and the copy in TCRdb shows in-frame clones only, minus some. The top ten clones hold approximately 5.7% of a sample with 150,000 or so clones, 93% of them seen once. The J gene is TRBJ2-7, the V gene TRBV3-1 (or the pseudogene TRBV3-2); 10 bases align to TRBD2. Sequenced input: blood. The clonotype comes from a young man in good health. The CDR3 DNA is TGTGCCAGCAGCCAAGAAGGGCTAGCGGGGGTCTACGAGCAGTACTTC. It yields the protein CASSQEGLAGVYEQYF.